This TCR beta chain derives from a study of blood T cell repertoires in COVID-19. Turning to the study itself: The United States, Italy and Spain supplied acute and convalescent COVID-19 samples. Sources were T cells, B-cell-depleted T cells, or PBMCs; the material itself was cDNA or gDNA.

This clone was found once. Original handling: Quantification of nucleated cells was approximated via reference gene primer amplification. The assay was immunoSEQ multiplex PCR, and TCRdb's table has in-frame clones only and misses some. V and J calls plus clone size are reproduced from that table; the DNA served to infer D and trimming. This table holds around 140,000 clones, less than 90% found once. The V and J ends lost 6 bases and 2 bases, in that order; junction bases with no gene match: 5. CDR1 SSHAT and CDR2 FNYEAQ come from the germline V gene (reference sequence). This CDR3 contains 15 residues.

The clonotype was recovered from a man in his fifties or sixties with acute or convalescent COVID-19. What was sequenced was peripheral blood. This chain joins TRBV7-7 and TRBJ2-1, with 9 bases that match TRBD1. Written as DNA, the CDR3 is TGTGCCAGCAGTGGAACAGGGGGCCCCTACAATGAGCAGTTCTTC. Protein product: CASSGTGGPYNEQFF. Using reference TRBV7-7 and TRBJ2-1 for the parts outside the CDR3, the full variable domain is GAGVSQSPRYKVTKRGQDVTLRCDPISSHATLYWYQQALGQGPEFLTYFNYEAQPDKSGLPSDRFSAERPEGSISTLTIQRTEQRDSAMYRCASSGTGGPYNEQFFGPGTRLTVL.